This T cell receptor beta chain was sequenced during a study of beta chain features in type 1 diabetes (dated by TCRdb to between 2018 and 2020). Context from the whole study: Patients and healthy donors did not differ in mean age, gender distribution, total cell number or subset yield. A total of 107,917,701 sorted cells were examined across all samples, and a strong correlation was observed between cell number per subset and RNA yield. The study compared the TCRB repertoires of sorted circulating CD4+ T cell subsets in recently diagnosed type 1 diabetes patients with those in matched healthy donors. Regulatory and stem cell-like memory subsets were isolated from only 8 patients and about eight healthy donors, whereas naive and central memory subsets came from all 28 donors.

The entire isolated RNA was reverse transcribed using the High Capacity cDNA Reverse Transcription Kit, and thus expressed TCRB transcripts were sequenced. For stem cell-like memory T cell samples, survey-depth immunoSEQ sequencing was used, averaging approximately 1 million total reads per sample. Sorted cells were lysed in RLT buffer and RNA was extracted with DNase-treated RNeasy Micro or Mini kits, depending on cell number. Each cell subset was processed on its own to prevent cross-contamination, while patient and healthy donor samples were processed together. Using the immunoSEQ multiplex PCR, TCRB sequences were amplified from cDNA into 87-bp fragments spanning the CDR3 region. The amplicons were sequenced using the Illumina HiSeq platform. The authors' analysis ran thus. Synthetic template baselines were used to correct PCR bias computationally, reads within Hamming distance 2 were collapsed together, and singletons that could not be merged were discarded. Reads were aligned to IMGT to assign V, D and J genes, CDR3 length, and insertions or deletions at six rearrangement sites. Within each subset, clonotype counts were normalized to sorted cell number, and only after that were true diversity and Gini coefficients computed with the tcR R package. The overlap coefficient, calculated on TCRB nucleotide sequences, was used to measure repertoire sharing. As stored in TCRdb, this immuneACCESS dataset retains in-frame rearrangements with V and J assigned. A fraction of the clones does not appear; measured against another copy, unresolved V genes explain less than half of the discrepancy, and the remainder lacks a known reason. V and J calls and clone size are those listed in that table; D and trimming were worked out from the DNA. Within this sample are 10,000 to 15,000 clones, with around 43% of them counted one time only. Clones ranked in the top ten supply around 0.96% of the sample.

Overall study results and their limits: Because cDNA was sequenced instead of genomic DNA, highly expressing activated cells could be over-represented, though the groups showed no difference in activation or CD3 levels. A moderate but significant shortening of TCRB CDR3 length was observed in type 1 diabetes patients in all four CD4+ subsets. Because small numbers of individuals were included in the HLA sub-analyses, any influence of HLA type on TCRB rearrangement was left unresolved. At VDJ recombination sites, type 1 diabetes patients had fewer insertions and more deleted nucleotides, which implies abnormalities in thymic rearrangement. Naive, central memory and regulatory TCRB repertoires appeared more similar among patients than among healthy donors. Shorter templates might have been favored by PCR, but patient and control samples were amplified and corrected together, so both groups would have been affected equally by any skew.

Each donor gave one peripheral blood draw, about 110 mL on average, collected into heparinised tubes. Using a panel that included CD45RO, CCR7, CD25, CD127, CD95 and CD27, naive, central memory, regulatory and stem cell-like memory CD4+ T cells were sorted on a BD FACSAria II. A purity above 98% was achieved for all sorted populations. PBMCs were isolated immediately by Lymphoprep density gradient centrifugation and stained directly without culture. So that batch effects would be minimized, each experiment stained and sorted samples in pairs, pairing one healthy donor with one patient. V and J are truncated by 0 bases and 6 bases respectively, leaving an intervening sequence of 12 bases. CDR1 GTSNPN and CDR2 SVGIG were looked up in the germline V gene (reference sequence). From the cysteine through the phenylalanine, the CDR3 covers 14 amino acids. The entry retains the CDR3 DNA only, 42 bases that are in frame from base 1.

This clone turned up a few times. Its antigen has not been determined. No quality values exist for individual bases; no much larger clone is one base distant. The receptor was isolated from a man aged 18 to 30 in good health. The V and J segments used are TRBV30 and TRBJ2-1; TRBD2 could be the D gene, as 6 bases match. Sequences were obtained from stem cell memory CD4+ T cells from blood. Sample cell subset or site, as interpreted from the label and publication: stem cell-like memory CD4+ T cells. The CDR3 reads as follows: CAWSVGGTGNEQFF. The nucleotide sequence is TGTGCCTGGAGTGTAGGCGGGACCGGCAATGAGCAGTTCTTC.